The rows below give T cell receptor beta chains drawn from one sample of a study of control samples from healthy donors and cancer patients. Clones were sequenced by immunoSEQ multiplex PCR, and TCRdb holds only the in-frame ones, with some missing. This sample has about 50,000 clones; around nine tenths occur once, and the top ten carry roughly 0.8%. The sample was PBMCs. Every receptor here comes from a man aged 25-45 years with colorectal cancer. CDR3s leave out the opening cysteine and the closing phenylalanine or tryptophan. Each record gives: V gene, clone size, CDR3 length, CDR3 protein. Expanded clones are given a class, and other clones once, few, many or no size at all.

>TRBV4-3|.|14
ASSQHDTGVGYGYT
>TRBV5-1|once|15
ASSLAAGTLATDTQY
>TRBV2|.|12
ASVVGQGIDTQY
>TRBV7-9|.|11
ASSSSNSYGYT
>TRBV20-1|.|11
SASFQVNTEAF
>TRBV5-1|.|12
ASSFQGVEDGYT
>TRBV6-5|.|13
ASSRTWTGTDTQY
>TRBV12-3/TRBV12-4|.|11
ASKYGLNTEAF
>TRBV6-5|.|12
ASRKQGGNQPQH
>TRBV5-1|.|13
ASSLNPRGNYGYT
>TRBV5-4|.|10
ATAGGSYGYT
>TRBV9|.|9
ASSSDTKAF
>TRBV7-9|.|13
ASSPPTGRNTEAF
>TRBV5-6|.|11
ASSPDSGNTIY
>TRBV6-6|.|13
ASIDGLSYNSPLH
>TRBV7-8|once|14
ASSFLPGELRDTQY
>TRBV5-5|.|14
ASSPGTGAGRWTQY
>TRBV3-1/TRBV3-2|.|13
ASSEVEASTDTQY
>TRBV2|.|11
ASRDRRDYGYT
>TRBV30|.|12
AWSEGPLLYEQY
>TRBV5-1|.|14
ASSSSGGRVNTEAF
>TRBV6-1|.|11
ASSESGGPPQH
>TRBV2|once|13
ASSELRGITGELF
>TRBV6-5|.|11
ASSARQSYGYT
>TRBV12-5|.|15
ASGPYSQGTPYNEQF
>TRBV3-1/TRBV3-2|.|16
ASSQDYRRGDSYNEQF
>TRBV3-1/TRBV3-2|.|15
ASSYQVTGGLGDTQY
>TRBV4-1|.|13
ASSQVGRAVTGYT
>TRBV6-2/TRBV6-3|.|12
ASSQTRMNTEAF
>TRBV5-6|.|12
ASSFGHSGNTIY
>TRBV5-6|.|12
ASSREGEPYEQY
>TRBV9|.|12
ASSAGWANTEAF
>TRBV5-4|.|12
ASTSRGGNEKLF
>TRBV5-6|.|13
ASSLGGSSNQPQH
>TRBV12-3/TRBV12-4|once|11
ASSLTGNTEAF
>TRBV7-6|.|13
ASSLGQGDVETQY
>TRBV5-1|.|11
ASSLGGDTEAF
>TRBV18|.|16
ASSPPVARQGSYNEQF